The rows below give T cell receptor beta chains drawn from one sample of a study of cytomegalovirus exposure and HLA in healthy donors. Some clones are missing from TCRdb's copy, which holds only in-frame ones; the method was immunoSEQ multiplex PCR. The sample lists more than 150,000 clones, about 80% occurring once. Sequencing used PBMCs. These receptors came from a woman aged 50 to 60 in good health and CMV-seropositive. CDR3s include the opening cysteine and the closing phenylalanine or tryptophan. A D gene is named only where the DNA matches it firmly. The listing skips clone size in some rows; elsewhere it reads once, few, many or a size class.

V gene	J gene	clone size	D gene	CDR3 DNA	CDR3 protein
TRBV18	TRBJ2-5	NA	NA	TGTGCCAGCTCACCAGGTAGAGGGTCCCAAGAGACCCAGTACTTC	CASSPGRGSQETQYF
TRBV7-9	TRBJ2-1	NA	TRBD2	TGTGCCAGCAGCTCCCTAGCGGGGGGGCCTGGTGAGCAGTTCTTC	CASSSLAGGPGEQFF
TRBV30	TRBJ1-5	few	NA	TGTGCCTGGAGGGAGGGAGGGCACAAGAGCAATCAGCCCCAGCATTTT	CAWREGGHKSNQPQHF
TRBV7-2	TRBJ1-6	once	NA	TGTGCCAGCAGCTTAATGGGGCTGGGGAATTCACCCCTCCACTTT	CASSLMGLGNSPLHF
TRBV9	TRBJ2-1	NA	NA	TGTGCCAGCAGCGTCGGACAGCACAATGAGCAGTTCTTC	CASSVGQHNEQFF
TRBV5-1	TRBJ2-1	NA	TRBD2	TGCGCCAGCAGCTCCCGGACTAGCGGGGGGGCTGGGAATGAGCAGTTCTTC	CASSSRTSGGAGNEQFF
TRBV5-6	TRBJ2-1	NA	TRBD2	TGTGCCAGCAGTCTCGCAGCGGGGGGGCGGGTGGGTGTCCGGGAGCAGTTCTTC	CASSLAAGGRVGVREQFF
TRBV12-5	TRBJ1-2	NA	NA	TGTGCTAGTGGTCCTGGCCGTTATTACTACACCTTC	CASGPGRYYYTF
TRBV7-4	TRBJ2-7	NA	NA	TGTGCCAGCAGCTTAACGGTTCCGGTCTACGAGCAGTACTTC	CASSLTVPVYEQYF
TRBV4-3	TRBJ2-1	NA	TRBD2	TGCGCCAGCAGCCCGGGACTAGCGGGGGGGCCAACTGAGCAGTTCTTC	CASSPGLAGGPTEQFF
TRBV5-1	TRBJ2-2	NA	NA	TGCGCCAGCAGCTTGTTACAGGGGAACACCGGGGAGCTGTTTTTT	CASSLLQGNTGELFF
TRBV29-1	TRBJ2-1	NA	TRBD1	TGCAGCGGGACAGGGAAGTACAATGAGCAGTTCTTC	CSGTGKYNEQFF
TRBV21-1	TRBJ2-4	NA	NA	TGTGCCAGCAGCGAGACAGGGCCCAAAAACATTCAGTACTTC	CASSETGPKNIQYF
TRBV10-3	TRBJ2-6	NA	NA	TGTGCCATCTCAAATGAGGGGAGGGGGGCCAACGTCCTGACTTTC	CAISNEGRGANVLTF